This T cell receptor (beta chain) was sequenced for a study of blood T cell repertoires in COVID-19. Assay: immunoSEQ multiplex PCR; the TCRdb copy retains only in-frame clones and omits some. The repertoire consists of over 350,000 clones, with roughly 90% occurring once and the leading ten covering approximately 0.96%. V was clipped by 5 bases and J by 6 bases, with 17 bases between them. The CDR3 runs to 13 residues. Germline lookup yields CDR1 SQVTM and CDR2 ANQGSEA. The material sequenced was PBMCs or T cells enriched from blood (not recorded which). This sequence joins TRBV29-1 and TRBJ2-7, with D perhaps TRBD2 (6 bases). The TCR originated in a woman aged 25-40 years with acute COVID-19. In DNA, the CDR3 is TGCAGCGTTACCCCACCCGGGGGTTCCGAGCAGTACTTC. This encodes CSVTPPGGSEQYF.